These 10 T cell receptor beta chains originate from one sample sequenced in a study of shared clonotypes between healthy human individuals. This table comes from immunoSEQ multiplex PCR, and its TCRdb copy is limited to in-frame clones, with some not included. The sample holds 90,000 to 130,000 clones, roughly two thirds seen once. Material: memory CD8+ T cells sorted from blood. Subset given: CD45RO+ cells pooled with CCR7-negative TemRA cells. The receptors derive from a young woman in good health.

The chain combines TRBV6-4 with TRBJ2-5; TRBD2 aligns across 8 bases. V lost 5 bases to trimming and J lost 11 bases; unmatched junction nucleotides: 16. Germline assignment: CDR1 MRHNA and CDR2 SNTAGT. The CDR3 sequence is 15 residues long. The CDR3 DNA sequence: TGTGCCAGCAGTCCCCTAGCGGGCCCGGTGGAGGAGCAGTACTTC. It yields the protein CASSPLAGPVEEQYF.

The chain employs TRBV28 and TRBJ2-7; D ambiguous. CDR1 is MDHEN, CDR2 SYDVKM, per germline. This CDR3 has 12 amino acids. Trimming left V 5 bases short and J 0 bases short, with 5 bases between. The CDR3 spells CASSHSSYEQYF. CDR3 coding DNA: TGTGCCAGCAGTCACAGCTCCTACGAGCAGTACTTC. Full variable domain (outside the CDR3, taken from reference TRBV28 and TRBJ2-7): DVKVTQSSRYLVKRTGEKVFLECVQDMDHENMFWYRQDPGLGLRLIYFSYDVKMKEKGDIPEGYSVSREKKERFSLILESASTNQTSMYLCASSHSSYEQYFGPGTRLTVT.

The chain has TRBV7-3 and TRBJ2-1, with D possibly being TRBD1 (5 bases). V dropped 5 bases and J dropped 7 bases, with 15 bases sitting between them. The CDR3 covers 14 residues. Germline V gene lookup returns CDR1 SGHTA and CDR2 FQGTGA. This CDR3 is CASSQTGGGNEQFF. The DNA for the CDR3 is TGTGCCAGCAGCCAAACAGGCGGTGGTAATGAGCAGTTCTTC.

The V and J genes are TRBV27 and TRBJ2-2; 7 nucleotides match TRBD2. V shed 2 bases, J shed 5 bases, and the junction held 8 bases outside the gene matches. CDR3 size: 16 residues. CDR1 and CDR2 from the germline V gene are MNHEY and SMNVEV (reference sequence). The chain's CDR3 is CASSLDVFGGTGELFF. The CDR3 DNA sequence: TGTGCCAGCAGTTTAGATGTTTTCGGGGGGACCGGGGAGCTGTTTTTT.

This clone was detected only a few times. The chain employs TRBV27 and TRBJ2-5; no clear D gene. The CDR3 is made up of 16 amino acids. CDR1 is MNHEY, CDR2 SMNVEV, per germline (reference sequence). Trimming took 5 bases from V and 5 from J, leaving 21 bases between them. The CDR3 protein is CASSPLGLKLSETQYF. CDR3 sequence (DNA): TGTGCCAGCAGTCCCTTAGGTTTAAAGTTGTCGGAGACCCAGTACTTC.

V usage is TRBV5-6 and J usage is TRBJ2-2; 7 bases map to TRBD2. CDR3 length: 18 residues. The junction had 18 bases not matched to a gene; V was cut back by 2 bases and J by 8 bases. The germline CDR1 and CDR2 sequences are SGHDT and YYEEEE. The CDR3 DNA reads TGTGCCAGCAGCTTCGGACCGGGACTAAAATTGACCGCGGGGGAGCTGTTTTTT. Translated, it gives CASSFGPGLKLTAGELFF.

A single count supports this clone. This chain links TRBV7-9 with TRBJ2-2, with 7 bases lining up with TRBD2. The CDR3 totals 13 residues. CDR1 and CDR2 from the germline V gene are SEHNR and FQNEAQ (reference sequence). V lost 3 bases to trimming and J lost 6 bases; unmatched junction nucleotides: 1. CDR3 region: CASSLGGAGELFF. CDR3 nucleotide sequence: TGTGCCAGCAGCTTGGGAGGGGCCGGGGAGCTGTTTTTT.

J is TRBJ2-2 and V is TRBV28; D gene ambiguous. V was shortened by 6 bases and J by 0 bases, with 20 bases between the two germline ends. Germline values: CDR1 MDHEN, CDR2 SYDVKM. The CDR3 has 18 residues. The CDR3 DNA follows: TGTGCCAGCAGAGGACGCGTGCTTGGCGAAGCGAACACCGGGGAGCTGTTTTTT. Translation gives CASRGRVLGEANTGELFF.

This chain connects TRBV2 to TRBJ1-2, with D perhaps matching TRBD1 (5 bases). This CDR3 comprises 10 residues. Looked up from germline, CDR1 is SNHLY and CDR2 is FYNNEI. Trimming removed 9 bases from V and 8 bases from J, with 10 bases in between. As DNA, the CDR3 is TGTGCCAGGACAGACGCGGGCTACACCTTC. This translates into CARTDAGYTF.

This chain uses TRBV4-1 with TRBJ1-1; D not resolved. V lost 0 bases and J 3 bases, leaving 11 bases between the germline ends. The length of the CDR3 is 15 residues. Germline assignment: CDR1 MGHRA and CDR2 YSYEKL. The CDR3 nucleotides read TGCGCCAGCAGCCAAGACGGCAGGCGCTACACTGAAGCTTTCTTT. This translates into CASSQDGRRYTEAFF.